The 7 T cell receptor beta chains presented below share a single source sample, sequenced in a study of blood T cells in healthy people across ages. Next came a second PCR, run for about 6 to 11 cycles, which used a sample-barcoded 5' primer along with a J-beta primer mix. TCRdb re-called the 5' RACE reads through MiXCR, storing one row per CDR3 protein. This sample has approximately 1,000,000 distinct CDR3 sequences, with around 45% found just once. Material for sequencing was blood. The source of these receptors is a woman between 55 and 75 years old in good health.

This clonotype came up a few times. This rearrangement joins TRBV2 to TRBJ2-7; 10 bases are shared with TRBD1. CDR3 length equals 14 residues. V lost 7 bases to trimming and J lost 7 bases; unmatched junction nucleotides: 10. CDR1 is SNHLY, CDR2 FYNNEI, per germline. In nucleotides, the CDR3 is TGTGCCAGCAACCACCGGGACAGGGGCAATGAGCAGTACTTC. Amino acids: CASNHRDRGNEQYF. Full variable domain (rest looked up from reference TRBV2 and TRBJ2-7): EPEVTQTPSHQVTQMGQEVILRCVPISNHLYFYWYRQILGQKVEFLVSFYNNEISEKSEIFDDQFSVERPDGSNFTLKIRSTKLEDSAMYFCASNHRDRGNEQYFGPGTRLTVT.

This chain connects TRBV15 to TRBJ1-5; D ambiguous. In germline, CDR1 is LNHNV, CDR2 YYDKDF (reference sequence). Deletions cut 2 bases from V and 6 bases from J, with 5 bases between. The length of the CDR3 is 12 residues. The CDR3 region has the DNA TGTGCCACCAGCAGACCATTTCAGCCCCAGCATTTT. Residues: CATSRPFQPQHF. Looking up the rest from reference TRBV15 and TRBJ1-5 gives the full variable domain: DAMVIQNPRYQVTQFGKPVTLSCSQTLNHNVMYWYQQKSSQAPKLLFHYYDKDFNNEADTPDNFQSRRPNTSFCFLDIRSPGLGDTAMYLCATSRPFQPQHFGDGTRLSIL.

The chain employs TRBV27 and TRBJ2-1; 7 nucleotides align to TRBD1. This CDR3 comprises 13 residues. Trimming at V came to 7 bases and at J to 5 bases, leaving 5 bases not matched to a gene. Germline values: CDR1 MNHEY, CDR2 SMNVEV (reference sequence). CDR3 bases: TGTGCCAGCACCCAAGGGGGCAACAATGAGCAGTTCTTC. Protein product: CASTQGGNNEQFF.

The V and J genes are TRBV24-1 and TRBJ2-3, with a possible D match to TRBD1 (6 bases). Germline CDR1 reads KGHDR; CDR2 reads SFDVKD. This CDR3 is 16 amino acids long. V shed 4 bases and J shed 2 bases, with 15 bases lying between them. This CDR3 is CATSDKTGFATDTQYF. The CDR3 region has the DNA TGTGCCACCAGTGACAAGACAGGATTCGCCACAGATACGCAGTATTTT.

The chain uses TRBV6-8 and TRBJ2-4; a possible D gene is TRBD1 (6 bases). V shed 6 bases and J shed 2 bases, with 26 bases lying between them. The germline V gene has CDR1 MNHGY and CDR2 SAAAGT. The CDR3 spans 19 residues. CDR3 sequence (DNA): TGTGCCAGCAGCCCACGGGGCGAGACAGGTAGCGATTCCAAAAACATTCAGTACTTC. Translation gives CASSPRGETGSDSKNIQYF.

This chain connects TRBV20-1 to TRBJ2-7, with 10 positions matching TRBD1. Trimming took 4 bases from V and 7 from J; bases not matched to a gene: 13. Germline values: CDR1 DFQATT, CDR2 SNEGSKA (reference sequence). This CDR3 has 15 amino acids. As DNA, the CDR3 is TGCAGTGCTATCCCTGACAGGGGGCGGATAGGTGAGCAGTACTTC. This encodes CSAIPDRGRIGEQYF.

This chain joins TRBV20-1 and TRBJ2-2; TRBD1 is a possible D gene (5 bases). This CDR3 region has 13 residues. The germline CDR1 and CDR2 sequences are DFQATT and SNEGSKA (reference sequence). Trimming shortened V by 6 bases and J by 2 bases, and 10 bases separated the two germline ends. The CDR3 reads CSASQGNTGELFF. The CDR3 DNA sequence: TGCAGTGCATCGCAGGGTAACACCGGGGAGCTGTTTTTT.